This TCR beta chain appears in the sequencing data of a study of post-analysis software for immune sequencing data. Study at large: Progressive-relapsing, secondary progressive and relapsing-remitting multiple sclerosis were among the disease courses included.

Unique molecular identifiers were present in the TCR beta cDNA libraries. The source material, 1 to 10 million T cells, gave rise to approximately 520,000 cDNA molecules. TCRdb used MiXCR to reprocess the PCR reads, holding one entry per CDR3 protein. The repertoire consists of some 800,000 distinct CDR3 sequences, with 35% to 55% occurring once and the leading ten covering 4.9%. Turning to this clonotype: Its cognate antigen is unknown.

Germline loops: CDR1 SGHRS, CDR2 YFSETQ. The V and J ends lost 1 base and 8 bases, in that order; junction bases with no gene match: 9. The CDR3 is 15 amino acids. Study-wide results and limits: In patients, TRBV5-6, TRBV5-1 and TRBV20-1 belonged to 4 or 5 TRBV segments found more frequently than in controls.

The gene calls are TRBV5-1 and TRBJ2-1, with 7 nucleotides matching TRBD2. Sequencing input: blood. The sequence was collected from a girl aged 5 to 17 with multiple sclerosis. The CDR3 sequence: CASSLSGKDNYEQFF. The CDR3 nucleotides read TGCGCCAGCAGCTTGAGCGGGAAGGATAACTATGAGCAGTTCTTC.